This TCR beta chain was recovered during a study of blood T cell repertoires in COVID-19. V lost 5 bases, J lost 4 bases, and 14 bases lay in between. Germline lookup yields CDR1 MNHNY and CDR2 SVGAGI (reference sequence). The CDR3 totals 14 residues. This table comes from immunoSEQ multiplex PCR, and its TCRdb copy is limited to in-frame clones, with some not included. The repertoire holds some 670,000 clones, about 90% seen once, with approximately 0.25% in the top ten. This chain uses TRBV6-6 with TRBJ1-2, with D maybe TRBD1 (5 bases). This TCR was recovered from a woman in her late teens or twenties with acute or convalescent COVID-19. Sequencing was done on a sample of peripheral blood. DNA of the CDR3: TGTGCCAGCAGTCCGTCGTTTGGGGCCTATGGCTACACCTTC. Protein: CASSPSFGAYGYTF.